Listed below are T cell receptor beta chains from one sample, sequenced in a study of cytomegalovirus exposure and HLA in healthy donors. Using immunoSEQ multiplex PCR, the repertoire was profiled, and TCRdb retains in-frame clones only, with some absent. The data show 150,000 to 200,000 clones, 78% seen once. Material for sequencing was PBMCs. The receptor set was obtained from a woman in her 30s in good health and CMV-seropositive. CDR3s include the opening cysteine and the closing phenylalanine or tryptophan. D genes are given only for firm matches. Clone size is shown for a subset of rows, as once, few, many or a class of expanded clone.

cdr3_length: 15
j_call: TRBJ2-7
clone_size: .
v_call: TRBV7-9
d_call: TRBD2
cdr3_nt: TGTGCCAGCAGCTTAAGCGCGGGAGGGGGGGACGAGCAGTACTTC
cdr3_aa: CASSLSAGGGDEQYF

cdr3_length: 13
j_call: TRBJ2-7
clone_size: .
v_call: TRBV6-1
d_call: TRBD1
cdr3_nt: TGTGCCAGCGGGACAGGGGCGGGCGACGAGCAGTACTTC
cdr3_aa: CASGTGAGDEQYF

cdr3_length: 16
j_call: TRBJ1-4
clone_size: .
v_call: TRBV28
d_call: TRBD1
cdr3_nt: TGTGCCAGCAGTGAAACCCCGGGACAGGGGAGGGAAAAACTGTTTTTT
cdr3_aa: CASSETPGQGREKLFF

cdr3_length: 13
j_call: TRBJ1-4
clone_size: .
v_call: TRBV6-1
d_call: TRBD1
cdr3_nt: TGTGCCAGCTTAGGACAGGGAGGCGAAAAACTGTTTTTT
cdr3_aa: CASLGQGGEKLFF

cdr3_length: 14
j_call: TRBJ2-5
clone_size: .
v_call: TRBV2
d_call: TRBD2
cdr3_nt: TGTGCCAGCAGTGAAGGGCTAGCGGGAGAGACCCAGTACTTC
cdr3_aa: CASSEGLAGETQYF

cdr3_length: 13
j_call: TRBJ1-6
clone_size: .
v_call: TRBV27
d_call: .
cdr3_nt: TGTGCCAGCAGGTATAGGTTAGCGTCACCCCTCCACTTT
cdr3_aa: CASRYRLASPLHF

cdr3_length: 18
j_call: TRBJ2-2
clone_size: .
v_call: TRBV19
d_call: .
cdr3_nt: TGTGCCAGTAGTATTGGTCGGGCGGGGTTTACGAACACCGGGGAGCTGTTTTTT
cdr3_aa: CASSIGRAGFTNTGELFF

cdr3_length: 16
j_call: TRBJ2-7
clone_size: .
v_call: TRBV7-9
d_call: TRBD1
cdr3_nt: TGTGCCAGCAGCTTACCGACAGGGATGATGGACTACGAGCAGTACTTC
cdr3_aa: CASSLPTGMMDYEQYF

cdr3_length: 16
j_call: TRBJ1-2
clone_size: .
v_call: TRBV6-5
d_call: .
cdr3_nt: TGTGCCAGCAGTTACGACTTACCGGCCCCGAGAGGTGGCTACACCTTC
cdr3_aa: CASSYDLPAPRGGYTF

cdr3_length: 20
j_call: TRBJ2-2
clone_size: .
v_call: TRBV4-3
d_call: .
cdr3_nt: TGCGCCAGCAGCCAGGCCCGGGGGGATGACAGGGGCGGAAACACCGGGGAGCTGTTTTTT
cdr3_aa: CASSQARGDDRGGNTGELFF

cdr3_length: 13
j_call: TRBJ1-1
clone_size: .
v_call: TRBV7-8
d_call: .
cdr3_nt: TGTGCCAGCAGCTTAGTCCGAGGGCTAGAAGCTTTCTTT
cdr3_aa: CASSLVRGLEAFF

cdr3_length: 15
j_call: TRBJ2-3
clone_size: few
v_call: TRBV7-9
d_call: .
cdr3_nt: TGTGCCAGCAGCGCGACTTTCCGCAACACAGATACGCAGTATTTT
cdr3_aa: CASSATFRNTDTQYF

cdr3_length: 14
j_call: TRBJ1-5
clone_size: .
v_call: TRBV28
d_call: .
cdr3_nt: TGTGCCAGCAGTCCCCCGGGGGGCACTCAGCCCCAGCATTTT
cdr3_aa: CASSPPGGTQPQHF

cdr3_length: 15
j_call: TRBJ2-7
clone_size: .
v_call: TRBV6-5
d_call: TRBD1
cdr3_nt: TGTGCCAGCAGTTACTCGGGGGACAGTCCCTCCGGGCAGTACTTC
cdr3_aa: CASSYSGDSPSGQYF

cdr3_length: 15
j_call: TRBJ2-5
clone_size: .
v_call: TRBV5-1
d_call: TRBD2
cdr3_nt: TGCGCCAGCAGCTTGCCCGCGGGGGAACAAGAGACCCAGTACTTC
cdr3_aa: CASSLPAGEQETQYF

cdr3_length: 14
j_call: TRBJ1-1
clone_size: .
v_call: TRBV5-4
d_call: .
cdr3_nt: TGTGCCAGCAGCTGGGGCAGGGCTCCCACCGAAGCTTTCTTT
cdr3_aa: CASSWGRAPTEAFF

cdr3_length: 16
j_call: TRBJ2-1
clone_size: .
v_call: TRBV6-4
d_call: TRBD2
cdr3_nt: TGTGCCAGCAGTGGCAGGGCCGGGAGGGGAGACAATGAGCAGTTCTTC
cdr3_aa: CASSGRAGRGDNEQFF

cdr3_length: 15
j_call: TRBJ1-1
clone_size: few
v_call: TRBV6-5
d_call: TRBD1
cdr3_nt: TGTGCCAGCAGTTACTCGGACAGGTCGAACACTGAAGCTTTCTTT
cdr3_aa: CASSYSDRSNTEAFF

cdr3_length: 14
j_call: TRBJ2-7
clone_size: few
v_call: TRBV27
d_call: TRBD1
cdr3_nt: TGTGCCAGCGGGAAGACAGGGGGCTCGTCCGAGCAGTACTTC
cdr3_aa: CASGKTGGSSEQYF

cdr3_length: 13
j_call: TRBJ1-1
clone_size: .
v_call: TRBV9
d_call: .
cdr3_nt: TGTGCCAGCAGCGCCGAGCCGTTTTATGAAGCTTTCTTT
cdr3_aa: CASSAEPFYEAFF

cdr3_length: 16
j_call: TRBJ1-2
clone_size: .
v_call: TRBV7-9
d_call: .
cdr3_nt: TGTGCCAGCAGCCCTAGTATAGCCCTGGTAGGAGGAGGCTACACCTTC
cdr3_aa: CASSPSIALVGGGYTF

cdr3_length: 16
j_call: TRBJ2-7
clone_size: once
v_call: TRBV5-1
d_call: .
cdr3_nt: TGCGCCAGCAGCCGCGGGCCGGTAGCGCCTGGCTACGAGCAGTACTTC
cdr3_aa: CASSRGPVAPGYEQYF

cdr3_length: 13
j_call: TRBJ1-3
clone_size: .
v_call: TRBV25-1
d_call: .
cdr3_nt: TGTGCCAGCAGTGGGCCAGTTGGAAACACCATATATTTT
cdr3_aa: CASSGPVGNTIYF

cdr3_length: 15
j_call: TRBJ2-1
clone_size: few
v_call: TRBV2
d_call: TRBD2
cdr3_nt: TGTGCCAGCATCCAACCTCGGGAGGGCCCCACCGAGCAGTTCTTC
cdr3_aa: CASIQPREGPTEQFF

cdr3_length: 13
j_call: TRBJ2-7
clone_size: .
v_call: TRBV18
d_call: TRBD1
cdr3_nt: TGTGCCAGCTCAGACGGACAGGTCTACGAGCAGTACTTC
cdr3_aa: CASSDGQVYEQYF

cdr3_length: 16
j_call: TRBJ1-2
clone_size: .
v_call: TRBV19
d_call: TRBD1
cdr3_nt: TGTGCCACCTATGGAGAGGGACAGGGAAGGAGAGATGGCTACACCTTC
cdr3_aa: CATYGEGQGRRDGYTF

cdr3_length: 12
j_call: TRBJ1-1
clone_size: .
v_call: TRBV5-4
d_call: TRBD1
cdr3_nt: TGTGCCAGCAGCTTTGGACAGGGTGTAGCTTTCTTT
cdr3_aa: CASSFGQGVAFF

cdr3_length: 15
j_call: TRBJ2-7
clone_size: .
v_call: TRBV6-1
d_call: .
cdr3_nt: TGTGCCAGCAGTACCACGCGACAGTCCTCCTACGAGCAGTACTTC
cdr3_aa: CASSTTRQSSYEQYF

cdr3_length: 12
j_call: TRBJ2-7
clone_size: .
v_call: TRBV19
d_call: .
cdr3_nt: TGTGCCAGTAGTATGGGGCCGTACGAGCAGTACTTC
cdr3_aa: CASSMGPYEQYF

cdr3_length: 14
j_call: TRBJ1-1
clone_size: .
v_call: TRBV6-6
d_call: .
cdr3_nt: TGTGCCAGCAGTTACGAATTTGTGTCTACGGAAGCTTTCTTT
cdr3_aa: CASSYEFVSTEAFF

cdr3_length: 14
j_call: TRBJ1-4
clone_size: .
v_call: TRBV7-7
d_call: .
cdr3_nt: TGTGCTAGCAGCTCCCTCGGGGCTAATGAAAAACTGTTTTTT
cdr3_aa: CASSSLGANEKLFF

cdr3_length: 15
j_call: TRBJ2-7
clone_size: .
v_call: TRBV12-5
d_call: TRBD1
cdr3_nt: TGTGCTAGTGGGGCTCCCAGGGGGCGAGTATACGAGCAGTACTTC
cdr3_aa: CASGAPRGRVYEQYF

cdr3_length: 16
j_call: TRBJ1-2
clone_size: .
v_call: TRBV4-2
d_call: .
cdr3_nt: TGTGCCAGCAGCCAAGATGGCGAAGCAGGGAAGGCTGGCTACACCTTC
cdr3_aa: CASSQDGEAGKAGYTF

cdr3_length: 16
j_call: TRBJ2-3
clone_size: .
v_call: TRBV7-9
d_call: .
cdr3_nt: TGTTCCAGCAGTTCCCCGACGGCGGTTAGCACAGATACGCAGTATTTT
cdr3_aa: CSSSSPTAVSTDTQYF

cdr3_length: 15
j_call: TRBJ1-5
clone_size: few
v_call: TRBV4-1
d_call: TRBD1
cdr3_nt: TGCGCCAGCAGCCCGTCTATACAGGGGGCTCAGCCCCAGCATTTT
cdr3_aa: CASSPSIQGAQPQHF

cdr3_length: 16
j_call: TRBJ2-5
clone_size: .
v_call: TRBV4-1
d_call: TRBD2
cdr3_nt: TGCGCCAGCAGCCACGGGGAAATAGCGGGAGGAGAGACCCAGTACTTC
cdr3_aa: CASSHGEIAGGETQYF

cdr3_length: 15
j_call: TRBJ1-2
clone_size: once
v_call: TRBV7-9
d_call: .
cdr3_nt: TGTGCCAGCAGCTTAGCGTTACAGGGCCGCCATGGCTACACCTTC
cdr3_aa: CASSLALQGRHGYTF

cdr3_length: 13
j_call: TRBJ1-1
clone_size: .
v_call: TRBV7-9
d_call: .
cdr3_nt: TGTGCCAGCAGCTTAGGGCAGAACACTGAAGCTTTCTTT
cdr3_aa: CASSLGQNTEAFF

cdr3_length: 16
j_call: TRBJ2-5
clone_size: .
v_call: TRBV28
d_call: .
cdr3_nt: TGTGCCAGCAGTTTTCGTGAAGGAGCCTACCAAGAGACCCAGTACTTC
cdr3_aa: CASSFREGAYQETQYF

cdr3_length: 13
j_call: TRBJ2-7
clone_size: .
v_call: TRBV6-5
d_call: .
cdr3_nt: TGTGCCAGCAGACCCTCAGGGGCCTACGAGCAGTACTTC
cdr3_aa: CASRPSGAYEQYF

cdr3_length: 14
j_call: TRBJ2-3
clone_size: once
v_call: TRBV5-1
d_call: TRBD2
cdr3_nt: TGCGCCAGCGAGGAAGGACTAGCTGCAGATACGCAGTATTTT
cdr3_aa: CASEEGLAADTQYF

cdr3_length: 15
j_call: TRBJ2-1
clone_size: .
v_call: TRBV27
d_call: TRBD1
cdr3_nt: TGTGCCAGCAGTGAATACAGGGGCCCCTACAATGAGCAGTTCTTC
cdr3_aa: CASSEYRGPYNEQFF